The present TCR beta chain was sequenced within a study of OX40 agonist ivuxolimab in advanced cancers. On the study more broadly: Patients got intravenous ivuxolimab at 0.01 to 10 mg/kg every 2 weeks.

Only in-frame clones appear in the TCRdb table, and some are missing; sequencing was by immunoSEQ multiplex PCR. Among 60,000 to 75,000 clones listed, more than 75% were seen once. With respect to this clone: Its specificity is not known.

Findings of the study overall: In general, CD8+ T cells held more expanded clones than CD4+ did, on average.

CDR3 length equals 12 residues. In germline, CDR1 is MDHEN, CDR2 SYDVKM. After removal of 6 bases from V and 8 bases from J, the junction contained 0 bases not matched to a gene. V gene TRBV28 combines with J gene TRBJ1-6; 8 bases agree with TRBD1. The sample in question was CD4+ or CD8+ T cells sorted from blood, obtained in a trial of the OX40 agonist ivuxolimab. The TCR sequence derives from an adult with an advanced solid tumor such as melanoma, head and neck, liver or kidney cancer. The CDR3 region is CASRQGDSPLHF. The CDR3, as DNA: TGTGCCAGCAGACAGGGGGATTCACCCCTCCACTTT.